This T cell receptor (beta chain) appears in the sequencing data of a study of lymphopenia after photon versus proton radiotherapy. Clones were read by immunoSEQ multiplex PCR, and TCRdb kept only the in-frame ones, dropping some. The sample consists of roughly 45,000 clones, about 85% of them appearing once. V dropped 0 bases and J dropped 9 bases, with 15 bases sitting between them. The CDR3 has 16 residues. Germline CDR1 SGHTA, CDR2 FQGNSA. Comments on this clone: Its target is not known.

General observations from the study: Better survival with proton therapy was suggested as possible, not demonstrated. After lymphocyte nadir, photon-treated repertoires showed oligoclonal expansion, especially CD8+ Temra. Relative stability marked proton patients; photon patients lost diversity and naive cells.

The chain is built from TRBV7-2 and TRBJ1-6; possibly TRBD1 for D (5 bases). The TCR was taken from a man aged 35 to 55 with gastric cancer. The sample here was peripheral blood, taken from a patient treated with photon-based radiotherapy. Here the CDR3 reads CASSLAGRVFGSPLHF. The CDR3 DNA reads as TGTGCCAGCAGCTTAGCGGGCAGGGTTTTTGGTTCACCCCTCCACTTT. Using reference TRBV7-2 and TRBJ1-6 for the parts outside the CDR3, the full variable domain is GAGVSQSPSNKVTEKGKDVELRCDPISGHTALYWYRQSLGQGLEFLIYFQGNSAPDKSGLPSDRFSAERTGGSVSTLTIQRTQQEDSAVYLCASSLAGRVFGSPLHFGNGTRLTVT.